A few counts support the clone carrying this T cell receptor beta chain. What it binds is unknown. Via MiXCR, TCRdb re-called the 5' RACE reads, giving one row per CDR3 protein. The sample yields 450,000 or so distinct CDR3 sequences, around a sixth seen once. The donor group consisted entirely of healthy Caucasians. These data originate in a study of identical twins. Findings and limits, study-wide: A lower insertion count was a feature of abundant cord blood beta clonotypes, with no such feature in memory repertoires.

The receptor was derived from a man aged 45 to 65 in good health. The sequenced sample consisted of naive T cells sorted from blood.

This CDR3 reads CASRKEGEQFF. As DNA, the CDR3 is TGTGCCAGCAGGAAAGAGGGTGAGCAGTTCTTC. This sequence joins TRBV7-9 and TRBJ2-1; possibly TRBD2 for D (5 bases). CDR1 and CDR2 from the germline V gene are SEHNR and FQNEAQ (reference sequence). V was cut by 6 bases and J by 9 bases, with 9 bases left in between. CDR3 length equals 11 residues.